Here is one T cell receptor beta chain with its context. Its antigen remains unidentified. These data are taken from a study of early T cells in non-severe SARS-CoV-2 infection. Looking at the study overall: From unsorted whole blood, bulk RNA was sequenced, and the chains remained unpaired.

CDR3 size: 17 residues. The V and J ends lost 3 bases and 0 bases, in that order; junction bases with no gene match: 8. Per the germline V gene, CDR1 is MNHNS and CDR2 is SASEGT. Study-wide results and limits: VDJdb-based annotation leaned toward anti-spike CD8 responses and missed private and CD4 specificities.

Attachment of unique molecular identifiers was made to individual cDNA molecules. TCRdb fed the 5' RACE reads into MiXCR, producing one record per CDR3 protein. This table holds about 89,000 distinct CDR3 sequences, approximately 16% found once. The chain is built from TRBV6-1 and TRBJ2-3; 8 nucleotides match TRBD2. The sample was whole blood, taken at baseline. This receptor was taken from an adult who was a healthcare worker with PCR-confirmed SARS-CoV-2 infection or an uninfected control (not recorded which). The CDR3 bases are TGTGCCAGCAGTGAGGGCCCACTAGCGGCTAGCACAGATACGCAGTATTTT. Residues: CASSEGPLAASTDTQYF.